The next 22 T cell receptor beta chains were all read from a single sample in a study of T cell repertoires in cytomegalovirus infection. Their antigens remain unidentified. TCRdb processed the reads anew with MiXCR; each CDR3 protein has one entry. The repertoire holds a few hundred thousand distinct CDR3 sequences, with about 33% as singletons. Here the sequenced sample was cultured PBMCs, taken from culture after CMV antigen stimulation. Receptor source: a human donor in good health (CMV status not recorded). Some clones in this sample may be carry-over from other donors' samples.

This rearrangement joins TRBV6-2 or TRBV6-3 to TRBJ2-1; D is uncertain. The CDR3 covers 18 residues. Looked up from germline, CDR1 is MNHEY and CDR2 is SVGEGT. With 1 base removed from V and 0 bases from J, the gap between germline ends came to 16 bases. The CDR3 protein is CASSYFGSSWSSYNEQFF. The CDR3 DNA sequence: TGTGCCAGCAGTTACTTCGGTAGCTCCTGGAGCTCCTACAATGAGCAGTTCTTC.

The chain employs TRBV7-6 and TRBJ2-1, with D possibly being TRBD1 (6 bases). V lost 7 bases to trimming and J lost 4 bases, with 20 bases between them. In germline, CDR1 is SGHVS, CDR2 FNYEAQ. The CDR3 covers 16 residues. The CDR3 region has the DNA TGTGCCAGCACCCCACGGGTCGGGACAACTTACAATGAGCAGTTCTTC. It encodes CASTPRVGTTYNEQFF. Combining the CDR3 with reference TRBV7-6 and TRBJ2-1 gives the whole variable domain GAGVSQSPRYKVTKRGQDVALRCDPISGHVSLYWYRQALGQGPEFLTYFNYEAQQDKSGLPNDRFSAERPEGSISTLTIQRTEQRDSAMYRCASTPRVGTTYNEQFFGPGTRLTVL.

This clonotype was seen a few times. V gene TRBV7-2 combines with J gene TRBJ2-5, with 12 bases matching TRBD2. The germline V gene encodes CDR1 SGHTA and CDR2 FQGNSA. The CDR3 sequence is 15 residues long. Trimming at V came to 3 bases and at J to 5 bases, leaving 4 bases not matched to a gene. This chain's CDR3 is CASSFGLAGRETQYF. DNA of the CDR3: TGTGCCAGCAGCTTCGGACTAGCGGGAAGGGAGACCCAGTACTTC.

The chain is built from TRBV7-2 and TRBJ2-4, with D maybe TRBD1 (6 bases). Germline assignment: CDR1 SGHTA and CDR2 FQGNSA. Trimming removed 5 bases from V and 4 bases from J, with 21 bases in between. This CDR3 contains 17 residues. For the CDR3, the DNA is TGTGCCAGCAGCCCAGGTTTCTACAGGGTGGGGAAAAACATTCAGTACTTC. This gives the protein CASSPGFYRVGKNIQYF.

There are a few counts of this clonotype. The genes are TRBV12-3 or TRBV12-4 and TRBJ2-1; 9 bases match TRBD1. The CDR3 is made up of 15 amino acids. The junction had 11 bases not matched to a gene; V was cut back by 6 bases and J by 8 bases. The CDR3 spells CASRISGTGRYEQFF. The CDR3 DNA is TGTGCCAGCAGGATCTCCGGGACAGGGCGATATGAGCAGTTCTTC.

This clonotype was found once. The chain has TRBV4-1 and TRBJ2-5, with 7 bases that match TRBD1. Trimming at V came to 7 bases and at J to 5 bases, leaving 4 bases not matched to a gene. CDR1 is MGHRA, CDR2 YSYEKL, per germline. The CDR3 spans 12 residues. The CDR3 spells CASKGARETQYF. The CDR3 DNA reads TGCGCCAGCAAGGGGGCACGGGAGACCCAGTACTTC.

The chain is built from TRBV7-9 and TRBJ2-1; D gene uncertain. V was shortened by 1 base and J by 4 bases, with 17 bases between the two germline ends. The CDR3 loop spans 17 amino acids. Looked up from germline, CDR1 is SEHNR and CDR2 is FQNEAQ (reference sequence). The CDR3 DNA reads TGTGCCAGCAGCTTAGGGCAGGCAAGTCAGATTTACAATGAGCAGTTCTTC. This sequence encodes CASSLGQASQIYNEQFF.

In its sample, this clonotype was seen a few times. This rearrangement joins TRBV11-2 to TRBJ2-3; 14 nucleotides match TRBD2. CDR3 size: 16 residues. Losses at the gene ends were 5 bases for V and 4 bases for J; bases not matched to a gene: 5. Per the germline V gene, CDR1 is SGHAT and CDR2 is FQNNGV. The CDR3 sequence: CASSEGLAGGPDTQYF. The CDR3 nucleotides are TGTGCCAGCAGCGAAGGACTAGCGGGAGGACCAGATACGCAGTATTTT.

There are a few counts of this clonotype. CDR3 coding DNA: TGTGCCAGCCGGGACAGGGGGTCCTACGAGCAGTACTTC. Translated, it gives CASRDRGSYEQYF. The V call is TRBV19, the J call TRBJ2-7; 11 bases are shared with TRBD1. The CDR3 extends over 13 amino acids. The J segment lost 1 base and the V segment lost 9 bases, leaving 2 bases of the junction unmatched. Germline CDR1 reads LNHDA; CDR2 reads SQIVND (reference sequence).

The DNA for the CDR3 is TGTGCCAGCAGTTATTGGCGGGATTTCACAGATACGCAGTATTTT. It specifies CASSYWRDFTDTQYF. The chain combines TRBV6-2 or TRBV6-3 with TRBJ2-3; D possibly corresponds to TRBD2 (6 bases). Between the trimmed V and J ends, which lost 3 bases and 2 bases, there was a span of 12 bases. The V gene's germline CDR1 is MNHEY and CDR2 SVGEGT. The CDR3 sequence is 15 residues long.

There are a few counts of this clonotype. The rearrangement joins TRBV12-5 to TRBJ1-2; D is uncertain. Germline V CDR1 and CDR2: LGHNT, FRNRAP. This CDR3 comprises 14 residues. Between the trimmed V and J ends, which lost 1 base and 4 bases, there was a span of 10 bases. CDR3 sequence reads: CASGLDGAGYGYTF. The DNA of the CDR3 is TGTGCTAGTGGTTTGGATGGAGCGGGCTATGGCTACACCTTC.

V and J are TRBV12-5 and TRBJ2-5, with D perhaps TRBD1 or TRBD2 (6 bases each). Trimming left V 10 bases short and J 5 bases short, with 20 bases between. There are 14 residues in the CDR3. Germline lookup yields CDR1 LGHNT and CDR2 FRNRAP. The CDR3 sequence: CATSRGVGWETQYF. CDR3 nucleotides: TGTGCTACCTCTAGGGGGGTCGGGTGGGAGACCCAGTACTTC.

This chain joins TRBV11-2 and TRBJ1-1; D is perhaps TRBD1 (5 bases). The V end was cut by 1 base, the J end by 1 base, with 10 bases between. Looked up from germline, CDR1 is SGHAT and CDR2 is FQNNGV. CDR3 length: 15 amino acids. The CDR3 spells CASSLGGRENTEAFF. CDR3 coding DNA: TGTGCCAGCAGCTTAGGTGGCAGGGAGAACACTGAAGCTTTCTTT.

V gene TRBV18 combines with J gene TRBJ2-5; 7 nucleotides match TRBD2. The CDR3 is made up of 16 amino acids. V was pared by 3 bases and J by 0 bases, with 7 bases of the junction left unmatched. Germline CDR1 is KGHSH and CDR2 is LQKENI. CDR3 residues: CASSPTPLANQETQYF. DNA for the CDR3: TGTGCCAGCTCACCGACTCCACTAGCGAACCAAGAGACCCAGTACTTC.

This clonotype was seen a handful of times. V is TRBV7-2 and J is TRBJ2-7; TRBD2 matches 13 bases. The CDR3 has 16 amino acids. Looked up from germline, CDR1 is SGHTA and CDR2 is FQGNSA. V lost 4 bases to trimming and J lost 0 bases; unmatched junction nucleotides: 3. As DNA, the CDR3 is TGTGCCAGCAGCTCGACTAGCGGGGGGAGCTCCTACGAGCAGTACTTC. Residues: CASSSTSGGSSYEQYF.

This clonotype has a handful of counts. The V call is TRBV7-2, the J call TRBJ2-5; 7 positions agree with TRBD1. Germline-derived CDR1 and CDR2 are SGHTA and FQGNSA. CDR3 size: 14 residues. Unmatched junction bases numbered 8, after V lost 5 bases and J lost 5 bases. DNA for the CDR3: TGTGCCAGCAGCACAAGACAGGGTACGGAGACCCAGTACTTC. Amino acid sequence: CASSTRQGTETQYF.

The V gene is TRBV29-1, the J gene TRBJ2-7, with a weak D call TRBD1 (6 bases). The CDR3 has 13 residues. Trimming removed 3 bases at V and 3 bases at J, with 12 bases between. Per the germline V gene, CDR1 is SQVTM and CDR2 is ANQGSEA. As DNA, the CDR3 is TGCAGCGTTGACAGGGGTAACGTCTACGAGCAGTACTTC. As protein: CSVDRGNVYEQYF.

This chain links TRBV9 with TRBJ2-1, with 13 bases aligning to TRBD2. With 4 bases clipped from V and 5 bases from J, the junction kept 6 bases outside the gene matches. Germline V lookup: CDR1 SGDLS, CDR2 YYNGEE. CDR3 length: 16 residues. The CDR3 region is CASSSRTSGRHNEQFF. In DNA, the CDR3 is TGTGCCAGCAGCTCGCGGACTAGCGGGAGACACAATGAGCAGTTCTTC.

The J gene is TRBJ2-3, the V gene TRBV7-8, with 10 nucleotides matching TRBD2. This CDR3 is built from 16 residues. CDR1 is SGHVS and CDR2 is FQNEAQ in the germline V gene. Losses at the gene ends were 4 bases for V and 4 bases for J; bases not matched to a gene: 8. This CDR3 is CASSSPLAGVSDTQYF. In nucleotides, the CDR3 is TGTGCCAGCAGCTCCCCTCTAGCGGGAGTTTCAGATACGCAGTATTTT.

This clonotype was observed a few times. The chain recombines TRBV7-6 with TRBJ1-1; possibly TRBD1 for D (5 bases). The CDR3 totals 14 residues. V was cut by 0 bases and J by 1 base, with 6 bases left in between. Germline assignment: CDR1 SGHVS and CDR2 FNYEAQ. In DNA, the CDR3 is TGTGCCAGCAGCTTAGCAGGGACGAACACTGAAGCTTTCTTT. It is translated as CASSLAGTNTEAFF.

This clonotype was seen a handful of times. As DNA, the CDR3 is TGTGCCAGCAGTGATTGGCAATCCTACGAGCAGTACTTC. The encoded protein is CASSDWQSYEQYF. J is TRBJ2-7 and V is TRBV2, with unresolved D. Trimming took off 3 bases at V and 1 base at J, with 7 bases between the two ends. The CDR3 loop spans 13 amino acids. The germline gives CDR1 SNHLY, CDR2 FYNNEI. The full variable domain, its missing parts supplied by reference TRBV2 and TRBJ2-7, is EPEVTQTPSHQVTQMGQEVILRCVPISNHLYFYWYRQILGQKVEFLVSFYNNEISEKSEIFDDQFSVERPDGSNFTLKIRSTKLEDSAMYFCASSDWQSYEQYFGPGTRLTVT.

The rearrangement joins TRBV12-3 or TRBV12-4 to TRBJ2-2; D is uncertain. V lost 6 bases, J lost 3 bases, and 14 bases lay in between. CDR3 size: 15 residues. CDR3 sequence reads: CASRNPLYYTGELFF. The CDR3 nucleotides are TGTGCCAGCAGGAACCCCCTCTATTACACCGGGGAGCTGTTTTTT.